This is a list of T cell receptor beta chains from one sample in a study of blood T cell repertoires in COVID-19. The assay was immunoSEQ multiplex PCR, and TCRdb's table has in-frame clones only and misses some. The table includes a few hundred thousand clones, 89% detected once. Material: peripheral blood. The receptors derive from a woman in her 30s with COVID-19, enrolled during active disease. Both conserved end residues are part of each CDR3. The D gene is left open where the match is weak. Some rows mark clone size as missing; the rest say once, few, many or name a class of expanded clone.

j_gene | v_gene | abundance | d_gene | CDR3aa | CDR3nt
TRBJ1-1 | TRBV29-1 | - | - | CSVGAGENTEAFF | TGCAGCGTTGGAGCCGGGGAGAACACTGAAGCTTTCTTT
TRBJ2-3 | TRBV11-3 | - | - | CASSLGTASTDTQYF | TGTGCCAGCAGCTTAGGGACAGCCAGCACAGATACGCAGTATTTT
TRBJ1-1 | TRBV11-2 | once | - | CASSYGPEAFF | TGTGCCAGCAGTTACGGTCCTGAAGCTTTCTTT
TRBJ2-3 | TRBV15 | - | TRBD2 | CATSRRLAGGGADTQYF | TGTGCCACCAGCCGAAGACTAGCGGGAGGGGGGGCAGATACGCAGTATTTT
TRBJ1-5 | TRBV19 | - | - | CASQGSNQPQHF | TGTGCCAGTCAGGGTAGCAATCAGCCCCAGCATTTT
TRBJ2-1 | TRBV4-3 | - | - | CASSQGGRTPISEQFF | TGCGCCAGCAGCCAAGGTGGGAGAACCCCAATATCTGAGCAGTTCTTC
TRBJ1-1 | TRBV27 | - | - | CASSLSAPNTEAFF | TGTGCCAGCAGTTTATCGGCCCCAAACACTGAAGCTTTCTTT
TRBJ2-1 | TRBV6-1 | - | TRBD2 | CASSVLAGGPGGEQFF | TGTGCCAGCAGTGTACTAGCGGGAGGGCCGGGAGGTGAGCAGTTCTTC
TRBJ1-1 | TRBV6-1 | - | - | CASSDWDGGAYTEAFF | TGTGCCAGCAGTGATTGGGACGGGGGGGCGTACACTGAAGCTTTCTTT
TRBJ2-7 | TRBV7-2 | - | - | CASSADRFYYEQYF | TGTGCCAGCAGCGCGGACAGATTTTACTACGAGCAGTACTTC
TRBJ1-2 | TRBV28 | - | - | CASSAGGLTNYGYTF | TGTGCCAGCAGTGCGGGGGGTCTGACTAACTATGGCTACACCTTC
TRBJ2-3 | TRBV13 | - | - | CASSLGQGFTDTQYF | TGTGCCAGCAGCTTAGGACAGGGTTTCACAGATACGCAGTATTTT
TRBJ1-4 | TRBV10-3 | - | - | CAISESGRGANEKLFF | TGTGCCATCAGTGAGTCGGGGAGGGGAGCTAATGAAAAACTGTTTTTT
TRBJ1-1 | TRBV11-1 | - | - | CASSFRGSNTEAFF | TGTGCCAGCAGCTTTCGGGGTTCGAACACTGAAGCTTTCTTT
TRBJ2-1 | TRBV15 | - | - | CATSRWAGGGAWEQFF | TGTGCCACCAGCAGATGGGCAGGTGGTGGGGCATGGGAGCAGTTCTTC
TRBJ2-3 | TRBV27 | - | TRBD1 | CASSYQRTGEDTQYF | TGTGCCAGCAGTTACCAAAGGACAGGGGAAGATACGCAGTATTTT
TRBJ1-5 | TRBV11-2 | - | - | CASSLVRGVVGQPQHF | TGTGCCAGCAGCTTAGTCCGGGGGGTAGTAGGACAGCCCCAGCATTTT
TRBJ2-1 | TRBV6-2/TRBV6-3 | - | TRBD1 | CASSYPTDRVGEQFF | TGTGCCAGCAGTTACCCTACGGACAGGGTCGGTGAGCAGTTCTTC
TRBJ2-7 | TRBV5-1 | - | - | CASRQGGSSYEQYF | TGCGCCAGCAGGCAGGGAGGAAGCTCCTACGAGCAGTACTTC
TRBJ1-5 | TRBV6-5 | - | - | CASSYSRVGLGQPQHF | TGTGCCAGCAGTTACTCGCGGGTTGGGCTAGGTCAGCCCCAGCATTTT
TRBJ2-3 | TRBV7-8 | once | - | CASSGRGRETDTQYF | TGTGCCAGCAGCGGGCGGGGAAGGGAGACAGATACGCAGTATTTT
TRBJ2-3 | TRBV2 | - | TRBD2 | CASSTGTSGGAHPRTDTQYF | TGTGCCAGCAGTACCGGGACTAGCGGGGGGGCTCACCCCCGCACAGATACGCAGTATTTT
TRBJ2-5 | TRBV27 | - | - | CASSLFGRGRKTQYF | TGTGCCAGCAGTTTATTCGGCAGGGGTAGGAAGACCCAGTACTTC
TRBJ2-6 | TRBV7-6 | - | - | CASSPTTSGANVLTF | TGTGCCAGCAGCCCTACTACCTCTGGGGCCAACGTCCTGACTTTC
TRBJ1-2 | TRBV4-1 | - | - | CASSQAYPLGGDYGYTF | TGCGCCAGCAGCCAAGCCTATCCTCTTGGGGGGGACTATGGCTACACCTTC
TRBJ1-1 | TRBV11-2 | - | TRBD1 | CASSSGQGTEAFF | TGTGCCAGCAGCTCTGGACAGGGCACTGAAGCTTTCTTT
TRBJ2-1 | TRBV11-2 | - | TRBD2 | CASSLVGTSGGSYNEQFF | TGTGCCAGCAGCTTAGTTGGGACTAGCGGGGGCTCCTACAATGAGCAGTTCTTC
TRBJ2-5 | TRBV9 | - | - | CASSVSSDEETQYF | TGTGCCAGCAGCGTCTCAAGCGATGAAGAGACCCAGTACTTC
TRBJ1-1 | TRBV3-1/TRBV3-2 | - | TRBD1 | CASSPQGARGEAFF | TGTGCCAGCAGCCCGCAGGGGGCAAGGGGTGAAGCTTTCTTT
TRBJ2-7 | TRBV21-1 | - | - | CASSKIRGRSPYEQYF | TGTGCCAGCAGCAAAATAAGGGGCAGGAGTCCCTACGAGCAGTACTTC
TRBJ2-2 | TRBV27 | - | - | CASSLSGFDRPNTGELFF | TGTGCCAGCAGTTTATCGGGGTTCGACAGACCGAACACCGGGGAGCTGTTTTTT
TRBJ1-1 | TRBV25-1 | - | - | CASSEPRQVEAFF | TGTGCCAGCAGTGAACCTCGACAGGTTGAAGCTTTCTTT
TRBJ2-1 | TRBV9 | - | TRBD2 | CASSVGLAGGPRYNEQFF | TGTGCCAGCAGCGTCGGACTAGCGGGAGGTCCGAGGTACAATGAGCAGTTCTTC
TRBJ1-6 | TRBV6-6 | - | - | CASSYTGDNSPLHF | TGTGCCAGCAGTTACACGGGGGATAATTCACCCCTCCACTTT
TRBJ2-1 | TRBV7-9 | - | TRBD2 | CASSLMAGGGSYNEQFF | TGTGCCAGCAGCTTAATGGCTGGCGGGGGCTCCTACAATGAGCAGTTCTTC
TRBJ1-5 | TRBV7-8 | once | - | CASSPPEGVQPQHF | TGTGCCAGCAGCCCCCCAGAAGGGGTTCAGCCCCAGCATTTT
TRBJ2-3 | TRBV15 | - | - | CATSRDDRGTDTQYF | TGTGCCACCAGCAGAGATGACCGGGGCACAGATACGCAGTATTTT
TRBJ2-2 | TRBV29-1 | - | TRBD1 | CSVARGRARGTGELFF | TGCAGCGTCGCTAGGGGGCGCGCAAGAGGGACCGGGGAGCTGTTTTTT
TRBJ2-5 | TRBV20-1 | - | - | CSAIFRETQYF | TGCAGTGCTATTTTCCGGGAGACCCAGTACTTC
TRBJ2-2 | TRBV19 | - | TRBD1 | CASSLRDRGLTGELFF | TGTGCCAGTAGTCTCCGGGACAGGGGACTCACCGGGGAGCTGTTTTTT
TRBJ2-7 | TRBV5-1 | - | - | CASSFRAPGPYEQYF | TGCGCCAGCAGCTTCCGGGCCCCAGGGCCCTACGAGCAGTACTTC
TRBJ1-4 | TRBV2 | - | - | CASSGGGNNEKLFF | TGTGCCAGCAGTGGAGGAGGAAATAATGAAAAACTGTTTTTT
TRBJ1-2 | TRBV6-5 | - | - | CASSYSSGRGSYGYTF | TGTGCCAGCAGTTACTCGAGTGGCAGGGGCAGCTATGGCTACACCTTC
TRBJ1-5 | TRBV5-8 | - | - | CASSVDSTQPQHF | TGTGCCAGCAGCGTGGACAGTACTCAGCCCCAGCATTTT
TRBJ2-6 | TRBV11-3 | - | - | CASSPRRLPGANVLTF | TGTGCCAGCAGCCCACGCAGGTTGCCTGGGGCCAACGTCCTGACTTTC
TRBJ1-1 | TRBV7-9 | - | TRBD1 | CASSLSTGVPEAFF | TGTGCCAGCAGCCTTAGTACAGGGGTGCCTGAAGCTTTCTTT
TRBJ2-1 | TRBV5-1 | - | - | CASSLLRDTLDNEQFF | TGCGCCAGCAGCTTGTTAAGGGACACATTGGACAATGAGCAGTTCTTC
TRBJ2-7 | TRBV28 | - | TRBD2 | CASSFSRAGVNEQYF | TGTGCCAGCAGTTTTTCCCGAGCGGGGGTAAACGAGCAGTACTTC
TRBJ2-7 | TRBV2 | - | TRBD2 | CASRGTSGLSIFSYEQYF | TGTGCCAGCAGGGGGACTAGCGGGCTGTCCATTTTCTCCTACGAGCAGTACTTC
TRBJ2-5 | TRBV7-2 | - | TRBD2 | CASSFLAGELGETQYF | TGTGCCAGCAGCTTCCTAGCGGGAGAACTGGGAGAGACCCAGTACTTC
TRBJ2-1 | TRBV14 | - | - | CASSQATGTQVYNEQFF | TGTGCCAGCAGCCAGGCTACCGGGACACAAGTATACAATGAGCAGTTCTTC